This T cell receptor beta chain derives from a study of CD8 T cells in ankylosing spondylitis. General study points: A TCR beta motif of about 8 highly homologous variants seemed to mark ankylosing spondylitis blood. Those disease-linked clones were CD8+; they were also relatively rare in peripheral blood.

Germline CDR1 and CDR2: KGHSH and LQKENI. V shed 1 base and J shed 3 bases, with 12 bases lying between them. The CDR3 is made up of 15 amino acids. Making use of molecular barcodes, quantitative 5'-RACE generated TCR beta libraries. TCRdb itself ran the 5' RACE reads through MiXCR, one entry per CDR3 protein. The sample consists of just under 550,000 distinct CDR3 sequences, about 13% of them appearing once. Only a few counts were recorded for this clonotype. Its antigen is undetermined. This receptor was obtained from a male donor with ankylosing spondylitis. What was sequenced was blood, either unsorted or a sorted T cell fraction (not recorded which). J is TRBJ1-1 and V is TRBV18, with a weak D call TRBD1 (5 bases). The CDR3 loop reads CASSPRGVSDTEAFF. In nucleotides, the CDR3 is TGTGCCAGCTCACCACGGGGGGTGTCGGACACTGAAGCTTTCTTT. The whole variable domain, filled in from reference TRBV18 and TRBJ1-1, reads NAGVMQNPRHLVRRRGQEARLRCSPMKGHSHVYWYRQLPEEGLKFMVYLQKENIIDESGMPKERFSAEFPKEGPSILRIQQVVRGDSAAYFCASSPRGVSDTEAFFGQGTRLTVV.